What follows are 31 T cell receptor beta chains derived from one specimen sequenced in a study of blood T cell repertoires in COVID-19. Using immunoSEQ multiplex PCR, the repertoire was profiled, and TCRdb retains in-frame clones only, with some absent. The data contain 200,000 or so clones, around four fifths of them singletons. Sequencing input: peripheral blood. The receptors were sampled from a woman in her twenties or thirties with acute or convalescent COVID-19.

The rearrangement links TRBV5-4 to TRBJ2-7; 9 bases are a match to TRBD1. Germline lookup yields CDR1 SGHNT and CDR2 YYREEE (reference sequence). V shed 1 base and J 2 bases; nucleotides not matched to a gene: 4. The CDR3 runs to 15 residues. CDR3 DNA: TGTGCCAGCAGCTTGTTCGGACAGGGGCCCTACGAGCAGTACTTC. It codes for CASSLFGQGPYEQYF.

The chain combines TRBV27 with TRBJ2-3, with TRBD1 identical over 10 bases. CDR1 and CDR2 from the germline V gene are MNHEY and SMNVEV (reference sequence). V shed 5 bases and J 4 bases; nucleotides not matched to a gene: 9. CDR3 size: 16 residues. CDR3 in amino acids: CASSISGTGAPDTQYF. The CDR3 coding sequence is TGTGCCAGCAGTATCTCCGGGACAGGGGCCCCAGATACGCAGTATTTT.

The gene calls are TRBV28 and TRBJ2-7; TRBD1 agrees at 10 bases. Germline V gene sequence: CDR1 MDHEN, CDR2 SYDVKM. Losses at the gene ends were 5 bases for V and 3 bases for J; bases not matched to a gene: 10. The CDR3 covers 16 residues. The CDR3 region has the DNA TGTGCCAGCAGTCCCCCCGGGACAGGGGTTAGCTACGAGCAGTACTTC. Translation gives CASSPPGTGVSYEQYF.

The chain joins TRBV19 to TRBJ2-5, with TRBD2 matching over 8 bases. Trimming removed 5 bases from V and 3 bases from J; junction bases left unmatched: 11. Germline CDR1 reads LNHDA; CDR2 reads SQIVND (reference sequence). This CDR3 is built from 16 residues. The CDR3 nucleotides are TGTGCCAGTAGTGCTAGCGGGCCGTCATGGAAAGAGACCCAGTACTTC. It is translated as CASSASGPSWKETQYF.

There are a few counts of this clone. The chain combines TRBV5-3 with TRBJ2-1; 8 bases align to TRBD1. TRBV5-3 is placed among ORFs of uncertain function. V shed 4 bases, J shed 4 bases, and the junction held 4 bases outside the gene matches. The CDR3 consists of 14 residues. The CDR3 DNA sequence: TGTGCCAGAAGCCCGGACAGGGTTTACAATGAGCAGTTCTTC. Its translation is CARSPDRVYNEQFF.

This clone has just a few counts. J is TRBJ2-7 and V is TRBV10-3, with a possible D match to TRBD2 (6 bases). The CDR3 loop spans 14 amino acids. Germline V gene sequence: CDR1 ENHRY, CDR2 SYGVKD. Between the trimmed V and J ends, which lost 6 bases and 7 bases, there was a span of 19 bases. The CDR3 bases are TGTGCCATCAGGGAACCGTCTAGCGATCAAGAGCAGTACTTC. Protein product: CAIREPSSDQEQYF.

The DNA for the CDR3 is TGTGCCAGCAGTCGGACAGGGATCGGCGAGCAGTACTTC. Amino acids: CASSRTGIGEQYF. The rearrangement links TRBV6-2 or TRBV6-3 to TRBJ2-7; 8 positions match TRBD1. From germline, CDR1 is MNHEY and CDR2 SVGEGT. The CDR3 runs to 13 residues. Losses at the gene ends were 5 bases for V and 6 bases for J; bases not matched to a gene: 6.

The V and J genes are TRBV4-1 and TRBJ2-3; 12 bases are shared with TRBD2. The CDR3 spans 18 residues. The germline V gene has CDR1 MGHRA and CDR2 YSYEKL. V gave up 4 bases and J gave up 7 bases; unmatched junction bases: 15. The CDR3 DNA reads TGCGCCAGCAGCCCGATTACCGTGACTAGCGGGAGAGGAAATACGCAGTATTTT. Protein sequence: CASSPITVTSGRGNTQYF.

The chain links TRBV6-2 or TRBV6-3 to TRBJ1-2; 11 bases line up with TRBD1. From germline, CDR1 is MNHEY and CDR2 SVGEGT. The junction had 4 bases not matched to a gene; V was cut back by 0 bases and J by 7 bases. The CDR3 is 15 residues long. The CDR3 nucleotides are TGTGCCAGCAGTTACTCCGGGACAGGGGGAGTTGGCTACACCTTC. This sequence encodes CASSYSGTGGVGYTF.

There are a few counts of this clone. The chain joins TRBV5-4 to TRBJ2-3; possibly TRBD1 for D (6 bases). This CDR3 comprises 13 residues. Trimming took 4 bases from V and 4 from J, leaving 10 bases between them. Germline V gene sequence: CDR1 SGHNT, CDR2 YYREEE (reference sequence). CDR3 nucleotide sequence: TGTGCCAGCAGCAGCGAGGGGGCAGATACGCAGTATTTT. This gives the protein CASSSEGADTQYF.

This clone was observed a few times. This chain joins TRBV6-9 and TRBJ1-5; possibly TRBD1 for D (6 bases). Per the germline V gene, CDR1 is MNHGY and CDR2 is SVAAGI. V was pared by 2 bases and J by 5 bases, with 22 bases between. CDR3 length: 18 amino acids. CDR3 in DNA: TGTGCCAGCAGTTATCGGGGGGCTAATTGGGGGTCCTATCAGCCCCAGCATTTT. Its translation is CASSYRGANWGSYQPQHF.

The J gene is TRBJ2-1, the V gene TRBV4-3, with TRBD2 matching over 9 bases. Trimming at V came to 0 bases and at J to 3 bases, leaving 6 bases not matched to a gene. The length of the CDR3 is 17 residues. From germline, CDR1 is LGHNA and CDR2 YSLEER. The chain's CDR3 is CASSQDVAGAVYNEQFF. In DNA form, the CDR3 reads TGCGCCAGCAGCCAAGATGTAGCGGGAGCGGTCTACAATGAGCAGTTCTTC.

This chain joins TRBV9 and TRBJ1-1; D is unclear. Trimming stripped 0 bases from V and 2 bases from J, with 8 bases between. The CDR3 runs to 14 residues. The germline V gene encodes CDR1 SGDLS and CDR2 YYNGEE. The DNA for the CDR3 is TGTGCCAGCAGCGTAGGAGCAGGTAACACTGAAGCTTTCTTT. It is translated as CASSVGAGNTEAFF.

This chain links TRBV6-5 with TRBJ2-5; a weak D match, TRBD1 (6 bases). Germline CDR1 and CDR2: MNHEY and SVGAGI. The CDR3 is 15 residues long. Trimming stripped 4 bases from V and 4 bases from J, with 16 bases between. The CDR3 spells CASSSFWGLVETQYF. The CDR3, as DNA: TGTGCCAGCAGTTCCTTTTGGGGGCTGGTAGAGACCCAGTACTTC.

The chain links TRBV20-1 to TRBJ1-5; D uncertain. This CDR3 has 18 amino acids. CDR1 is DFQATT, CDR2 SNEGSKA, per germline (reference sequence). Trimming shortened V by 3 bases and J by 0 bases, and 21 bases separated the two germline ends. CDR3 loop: CSASSFAVGSYSNQPQHF. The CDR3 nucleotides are TGCAGTGCTAGTTCCTTTGCGGTTGGCAGTTATAGCAATCAGCCCCAGCATTTT.

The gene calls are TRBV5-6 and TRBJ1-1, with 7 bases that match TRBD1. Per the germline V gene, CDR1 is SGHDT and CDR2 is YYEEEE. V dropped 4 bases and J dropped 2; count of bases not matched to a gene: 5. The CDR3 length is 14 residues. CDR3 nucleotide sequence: TGTGCCAGCAGCCTGACAGGGTTCAACACTGAAGCTTTCTTT. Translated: CASSLTGFNTEAFF.

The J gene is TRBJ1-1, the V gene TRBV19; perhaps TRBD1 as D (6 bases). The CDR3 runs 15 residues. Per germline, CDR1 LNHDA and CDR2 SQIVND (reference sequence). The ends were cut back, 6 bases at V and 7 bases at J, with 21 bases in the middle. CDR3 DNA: TGTGCCAGTAGCGACCCGGGACATGGAACCGATGAAGCTTTCTTT. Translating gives CASSDPGHGTDEAFF.

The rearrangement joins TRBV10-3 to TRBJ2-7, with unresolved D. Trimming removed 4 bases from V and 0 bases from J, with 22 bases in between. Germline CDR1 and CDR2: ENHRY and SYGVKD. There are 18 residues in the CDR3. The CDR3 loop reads CAISGVTTSGPSSYEQYF. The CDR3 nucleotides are TGTGCCATCAGTGGGGTCACTACCTCCGGTCCCAGCTCCTACGAGCAGTACTTC.

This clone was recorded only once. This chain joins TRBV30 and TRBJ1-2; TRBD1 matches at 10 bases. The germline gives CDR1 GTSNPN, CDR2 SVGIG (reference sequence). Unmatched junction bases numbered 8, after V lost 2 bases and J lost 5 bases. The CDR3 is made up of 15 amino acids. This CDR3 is CAWSHRDRGLYGYTF. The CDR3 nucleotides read TGTGCCTGGAGTCACCGGGACAGGGGACTATATGGCTACACCTTC. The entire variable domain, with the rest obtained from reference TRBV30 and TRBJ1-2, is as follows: SQTIHQWPATLVQPVGSPLSLECTVEGTSNPNLYWYRQAAGRGLQLLFYSVGIGQISSEVPQNLSASRPQDRQFILSSKKLLLSDSGFYLCAWSHRDRGLYGYTFGSGTRLTVV.

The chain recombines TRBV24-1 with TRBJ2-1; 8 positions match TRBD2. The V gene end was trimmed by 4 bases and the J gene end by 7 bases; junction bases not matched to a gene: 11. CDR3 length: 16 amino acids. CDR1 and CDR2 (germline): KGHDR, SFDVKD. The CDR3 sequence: CATSDPLASGSNEQFF. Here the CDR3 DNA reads TGTGCCACCAGTGACCCCCTGGCTAGCGGGTCGAATGAGCAGTTCTTC.

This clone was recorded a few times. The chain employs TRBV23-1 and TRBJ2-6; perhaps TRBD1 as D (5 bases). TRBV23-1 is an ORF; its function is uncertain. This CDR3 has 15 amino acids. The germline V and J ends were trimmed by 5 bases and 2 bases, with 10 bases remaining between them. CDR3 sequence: CASSARGTGANVLTF. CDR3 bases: TGCGCCAGCAGTGCTAGGGGTACTGGGGCCAACGTCCTGACTTTC.

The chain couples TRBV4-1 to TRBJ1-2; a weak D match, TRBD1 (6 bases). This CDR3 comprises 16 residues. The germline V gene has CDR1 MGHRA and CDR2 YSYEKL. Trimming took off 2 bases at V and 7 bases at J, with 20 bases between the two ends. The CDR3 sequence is CASSQRDIGGESGYTF. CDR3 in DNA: TGCGCCAGCAGCCAAAGGGATATAGGGGGGGAGAGTGGCTACACCTTC.

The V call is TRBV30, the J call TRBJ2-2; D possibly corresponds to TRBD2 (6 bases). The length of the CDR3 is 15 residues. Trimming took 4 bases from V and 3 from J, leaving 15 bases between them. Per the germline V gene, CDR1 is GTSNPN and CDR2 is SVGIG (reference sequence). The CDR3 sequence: CAWTGGRGYTGELFF. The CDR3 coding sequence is TGTGCCTGGACCGGGGGTAGGGGCTACACCGGGGAGCTGTTTTTT.

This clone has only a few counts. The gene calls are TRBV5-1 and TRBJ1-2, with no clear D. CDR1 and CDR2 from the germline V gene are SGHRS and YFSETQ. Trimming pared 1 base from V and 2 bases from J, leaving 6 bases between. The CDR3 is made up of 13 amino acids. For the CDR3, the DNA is TGCGCCAGCAGCTTGTCGGGAAACTATGGCTACACCTTC. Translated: CASSLSGNYGYTF. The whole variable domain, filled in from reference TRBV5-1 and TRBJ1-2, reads KAGVTQTPRYLIKTRGQQVTLSCSPISGHRSVSWYQQTPGQGLQFLFEYFSETQRNKGNFPGRFSGRQFSNSRSEMNVSTLELGDSALYLCASSLSGNYGYTFGSGTRLTVV.

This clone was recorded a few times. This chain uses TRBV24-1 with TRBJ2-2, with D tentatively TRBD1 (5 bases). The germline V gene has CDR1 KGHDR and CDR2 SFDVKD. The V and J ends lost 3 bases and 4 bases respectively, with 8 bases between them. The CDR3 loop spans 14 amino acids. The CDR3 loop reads CATSDVQGTGELFF. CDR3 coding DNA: TGTGCCACCAGTGATGTCCAGGGCACCGGGGAGCTGTTTTTT.

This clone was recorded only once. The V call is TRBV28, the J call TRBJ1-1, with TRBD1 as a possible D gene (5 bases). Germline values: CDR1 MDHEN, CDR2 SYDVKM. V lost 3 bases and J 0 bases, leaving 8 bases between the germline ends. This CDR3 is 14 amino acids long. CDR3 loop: CASSFGGVNTEAFF. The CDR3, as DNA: TGTGCCAGCAGTTTCGGAGGGGTGAACACTGAAGCTTTCTTT.

CDR3 residues: CASVGGTGGSEEQFF. The CDR3 DNA follows: TGCGCCAGCGTCGGAGGGACAGGGGGAAGTGAGGAGCAGTTCTTC. The genes are TRBV5-1 and TRBJ2-1; 11 nucleotides align to TRBD1. Germline trimming cut 7 bases from V and 10 bases from J; bases unmatched to any gene: 13. Germline V gene lookup returns CDR1 SGHRS and CDR2 YFSETQ. This CDR3 is built from 15 residues.

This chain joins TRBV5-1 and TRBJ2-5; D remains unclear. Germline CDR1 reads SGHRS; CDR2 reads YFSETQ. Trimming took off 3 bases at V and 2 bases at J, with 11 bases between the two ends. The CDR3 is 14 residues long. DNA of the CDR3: TGCGCCAGCAGCTGGCTCCAGGAACAAGAGACCCAGTACTTC. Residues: CASSWLQEQETQYF.

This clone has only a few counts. CDR3 residues: CASSDGRVATMNTEAFF. The CDR3 DNA reads as TGTGCCAGCAGTGACGGCAGAGTAGCAACTATGAACACTGAAGCTTTCTTT. The chain uses TRBV25-1 and TRBJ1-1; D gene uncertain. V shed 3 bases and J shed 0 bases, with 17 bases lying between them. Germline values: CDR1 MGHDK, CDR2 SYGVNS. The CDR3 has 17 residues.

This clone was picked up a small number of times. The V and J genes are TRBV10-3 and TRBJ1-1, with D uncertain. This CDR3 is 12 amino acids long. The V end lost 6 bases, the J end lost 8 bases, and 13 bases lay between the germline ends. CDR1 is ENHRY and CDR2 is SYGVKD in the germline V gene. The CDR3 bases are TGTGCCATCAGCCCGGCGGCAAGGGAAGCTTTCTTT. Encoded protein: CAISPAAREAFF.

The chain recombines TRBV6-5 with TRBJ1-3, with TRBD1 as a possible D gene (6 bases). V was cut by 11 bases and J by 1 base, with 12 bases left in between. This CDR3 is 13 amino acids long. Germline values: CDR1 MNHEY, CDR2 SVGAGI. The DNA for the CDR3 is TGTGCCGCTCGGGACACTTCTGGAAACACCATATATTTT. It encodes CAARDTSGNTIYF.